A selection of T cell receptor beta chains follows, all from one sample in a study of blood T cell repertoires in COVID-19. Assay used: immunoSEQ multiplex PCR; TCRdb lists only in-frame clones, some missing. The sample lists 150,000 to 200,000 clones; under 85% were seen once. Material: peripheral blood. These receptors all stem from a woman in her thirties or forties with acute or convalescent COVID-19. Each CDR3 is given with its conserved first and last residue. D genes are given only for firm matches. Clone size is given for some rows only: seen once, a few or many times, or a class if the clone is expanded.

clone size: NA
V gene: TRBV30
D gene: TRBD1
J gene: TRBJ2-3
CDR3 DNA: TGTGCCTGGATGACAGGGATAAGCACAGATACGCAGTATTTT
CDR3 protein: CAWMTGISTDTQYF

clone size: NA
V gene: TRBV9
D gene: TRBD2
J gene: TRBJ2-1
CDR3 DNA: TGTGCCAGCAGCGTAGCTACGAGCGGGGGGTCGAATGAGCAGTTCTTC
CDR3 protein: CASSVATSGGSNEQFF

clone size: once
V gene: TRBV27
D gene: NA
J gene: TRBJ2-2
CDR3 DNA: TGTGCCAGCAGTTTATCCTGGAACACCGGGGAGCTGTTTTTT
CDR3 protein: CASSLSWNTGELFF

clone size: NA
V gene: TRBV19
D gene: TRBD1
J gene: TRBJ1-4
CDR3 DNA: TGTGCCAGTAGTATCCAGACAGGGGGAATTGAAAAACTGTTTTTT
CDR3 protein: CASSIQTGGIEKLFF

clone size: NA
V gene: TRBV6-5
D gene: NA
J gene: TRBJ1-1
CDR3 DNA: TGTGCCAGCAGCAGACAGAACAAAGCTTTCTTT
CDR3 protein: CASSRQNKAFF

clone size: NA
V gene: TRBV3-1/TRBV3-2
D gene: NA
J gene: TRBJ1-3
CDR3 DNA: TGTGCCAGCAGCCAAGACTCTAAAGGAAACACCATATATTTT
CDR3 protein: CASSQDSKGNTIYF

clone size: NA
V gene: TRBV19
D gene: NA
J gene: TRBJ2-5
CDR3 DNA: TGTGCCAGTAGTGGTGGGGGGGCCCTCCAAGAGACCCAGTACTTC
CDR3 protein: CASSGGGALQETQYF

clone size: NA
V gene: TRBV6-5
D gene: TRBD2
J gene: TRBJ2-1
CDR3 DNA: TGTGCCAGCAGTATAGCGGGGGGGCCTCATTTCTTC
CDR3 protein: CASSIAGGPHFF

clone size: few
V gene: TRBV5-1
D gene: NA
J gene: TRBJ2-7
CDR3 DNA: TGCGCCAGCAGCCAAACAGGAGACTACGAGCAGTACTTC
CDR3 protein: CASSQTGDYEQYF

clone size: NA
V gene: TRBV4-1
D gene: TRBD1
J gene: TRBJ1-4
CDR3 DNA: TGCGCCAGCAGCCGGGACAGGTCTAATGAAAAACTGTTTTTT
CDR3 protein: CASSRDRSNEKLFF